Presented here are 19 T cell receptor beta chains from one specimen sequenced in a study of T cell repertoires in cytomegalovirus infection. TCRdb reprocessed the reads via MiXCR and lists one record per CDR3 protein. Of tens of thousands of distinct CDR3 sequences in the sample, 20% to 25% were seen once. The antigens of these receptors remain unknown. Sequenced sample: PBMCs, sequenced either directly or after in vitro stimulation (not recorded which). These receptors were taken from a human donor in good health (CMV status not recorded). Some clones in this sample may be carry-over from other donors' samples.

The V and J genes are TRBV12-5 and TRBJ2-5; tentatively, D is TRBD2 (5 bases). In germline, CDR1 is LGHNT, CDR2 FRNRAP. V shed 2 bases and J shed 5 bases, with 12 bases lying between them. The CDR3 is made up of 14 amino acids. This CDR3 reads CASGLIPPGETQYF. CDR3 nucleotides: TGTGCTAGTGGTTTGATACCCCCGGGGGAGACCCAGTACTTC. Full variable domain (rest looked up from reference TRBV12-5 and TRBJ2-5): DARVTQTPRHKVTEMGQEVTMRCQPILGHNTVFWYRQTMMQGLELLAYFRNRAPLDDSGMPKDRFSAEMPDATLATLKIQPSEPRDSAVYFCASGLIPPGETQYFGPGTRLLVL.

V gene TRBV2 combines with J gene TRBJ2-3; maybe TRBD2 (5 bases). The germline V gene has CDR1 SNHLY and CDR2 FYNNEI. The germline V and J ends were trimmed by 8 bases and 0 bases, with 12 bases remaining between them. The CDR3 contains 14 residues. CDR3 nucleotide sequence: TGTGCCAGCCGGCGGGCGTCTAGCACAGATACGCAGTATTTT. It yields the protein CASRRASSTDTQYF.

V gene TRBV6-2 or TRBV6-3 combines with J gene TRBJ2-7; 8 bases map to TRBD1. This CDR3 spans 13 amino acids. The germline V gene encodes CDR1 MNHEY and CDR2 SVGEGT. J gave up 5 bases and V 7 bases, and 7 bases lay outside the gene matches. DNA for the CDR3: TGTGCCAGCATGCGACAGGGGTTCGACGAGCAGTACTTC. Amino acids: CASMRQGFDEQYF.

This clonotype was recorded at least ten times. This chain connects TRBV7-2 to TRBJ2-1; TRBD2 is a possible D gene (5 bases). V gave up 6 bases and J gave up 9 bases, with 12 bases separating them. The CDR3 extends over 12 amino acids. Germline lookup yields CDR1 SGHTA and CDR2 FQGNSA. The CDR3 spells CASSLHRGEQFF. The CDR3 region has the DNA TGTGCCAGCAGTCTCCACCGGGGTGAGCAGTTCTTC.

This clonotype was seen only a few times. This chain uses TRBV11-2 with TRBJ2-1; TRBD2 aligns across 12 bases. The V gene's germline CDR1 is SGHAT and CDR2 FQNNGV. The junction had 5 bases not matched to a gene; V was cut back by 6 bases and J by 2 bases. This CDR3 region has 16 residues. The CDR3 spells CASSSLAGGTYNEQFF. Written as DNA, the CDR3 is TGTGCCAGCAGTTCTCTAGCGGGGGGGACCTACAATGAGCAGTTCTTC.

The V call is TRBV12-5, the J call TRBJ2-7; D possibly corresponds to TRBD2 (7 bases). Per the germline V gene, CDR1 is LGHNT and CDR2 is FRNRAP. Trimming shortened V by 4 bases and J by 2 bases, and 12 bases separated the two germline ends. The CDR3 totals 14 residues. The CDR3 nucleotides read TGTGCTAGTGGTTGGGGGGGGCGCACCTACGAGCAGTACTTC. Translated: CASGWGGRTYEQYF.

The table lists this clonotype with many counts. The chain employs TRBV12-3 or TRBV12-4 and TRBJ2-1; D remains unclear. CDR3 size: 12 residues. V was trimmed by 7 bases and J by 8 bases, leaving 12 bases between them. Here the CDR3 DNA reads TGTGCCAGCACCTTCTCTTTCGATGAGCAGTTCTTC. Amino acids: CASTFSFDEQFF.

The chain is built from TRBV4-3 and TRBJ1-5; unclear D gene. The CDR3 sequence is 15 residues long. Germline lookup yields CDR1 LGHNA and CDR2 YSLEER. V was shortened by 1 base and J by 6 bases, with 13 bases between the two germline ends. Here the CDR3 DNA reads TGCGCCAGCAGCCAAGCTCTCCGGGCAGGTCAGCCCCAGCATTTT. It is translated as CASSQALRAGQPQHF.

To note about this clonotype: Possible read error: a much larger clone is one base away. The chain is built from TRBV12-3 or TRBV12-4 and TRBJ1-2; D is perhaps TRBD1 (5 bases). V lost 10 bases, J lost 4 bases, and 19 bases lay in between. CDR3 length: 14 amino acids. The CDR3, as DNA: TGTGCCAACACCGATCAGGGACGCGGCTATGGCTACACCTTC. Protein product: CANTDQGRGYGYTF.

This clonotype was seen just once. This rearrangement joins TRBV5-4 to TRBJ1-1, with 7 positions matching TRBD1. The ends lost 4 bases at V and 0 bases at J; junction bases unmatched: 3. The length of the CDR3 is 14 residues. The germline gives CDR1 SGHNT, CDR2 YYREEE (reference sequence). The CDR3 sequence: CASSVQGMNTEAFF. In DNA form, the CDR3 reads TGTGCCAGCAGCGTACAGGGGATGAACACTGAAGCTTTCTTT.

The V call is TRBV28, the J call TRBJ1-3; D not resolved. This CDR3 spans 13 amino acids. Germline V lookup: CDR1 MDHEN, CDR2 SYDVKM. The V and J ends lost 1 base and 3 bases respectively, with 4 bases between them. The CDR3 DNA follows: TGTGCCAGCAGTTTATCCAATGGAAACACCATATATTTT. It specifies CASSLSNGNTIYF.

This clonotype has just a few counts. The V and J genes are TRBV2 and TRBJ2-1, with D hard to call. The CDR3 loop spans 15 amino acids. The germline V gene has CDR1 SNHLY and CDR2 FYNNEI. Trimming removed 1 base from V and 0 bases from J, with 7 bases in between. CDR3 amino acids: CASSEDYPSYNEQFF. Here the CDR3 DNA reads TGTGCCAGCAGTGAAGACTACCCCTCCTACAATGAGCAGTTCTTC.

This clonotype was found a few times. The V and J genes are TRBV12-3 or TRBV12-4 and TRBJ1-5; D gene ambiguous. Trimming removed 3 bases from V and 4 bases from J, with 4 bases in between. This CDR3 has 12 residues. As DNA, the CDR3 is TGTGCCAGCAGTTTTTCAAATCAGCCCCAGCATTTT. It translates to CASSFSNQPQHF.

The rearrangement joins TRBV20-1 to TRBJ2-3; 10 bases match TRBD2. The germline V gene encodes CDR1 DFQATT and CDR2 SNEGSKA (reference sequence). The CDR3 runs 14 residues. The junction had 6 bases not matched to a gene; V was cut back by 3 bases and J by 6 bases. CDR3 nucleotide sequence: TGCAGTGCTAGTGTGAGCGGGGGGGCTGATACGCAGTATTTT. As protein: CSASVSGGADTQYF.

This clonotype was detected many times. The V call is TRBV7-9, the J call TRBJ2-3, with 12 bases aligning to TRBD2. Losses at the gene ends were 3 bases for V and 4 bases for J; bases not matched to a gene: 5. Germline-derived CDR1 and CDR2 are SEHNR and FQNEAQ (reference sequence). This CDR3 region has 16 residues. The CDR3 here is CASSFGLAGGADTQYF. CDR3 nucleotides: TGTGCCAGCAGCTTTGGGCTAGCGGGAGGGGCAGATACGCAGTATTTT. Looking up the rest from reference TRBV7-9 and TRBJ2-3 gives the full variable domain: DTGVSQNPRHKITKRGQNVTFRCDPISEHNRLYWYRQTLGQGPEFLTYFQNEAQLEKSRLLSDRFSAERPKGSFSTLEIQRTEQGDSAMYLCASSFGLAGGADTQYFGPGTRLTVL.

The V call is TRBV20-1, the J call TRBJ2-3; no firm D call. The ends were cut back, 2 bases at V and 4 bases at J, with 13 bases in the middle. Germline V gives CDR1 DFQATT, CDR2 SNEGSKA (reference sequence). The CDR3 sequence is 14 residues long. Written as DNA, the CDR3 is TGCAGTGCTAGAACCAATATGGGCCCAGATACGCAGTATTTT. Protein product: CSARTNMGPDTQYF.

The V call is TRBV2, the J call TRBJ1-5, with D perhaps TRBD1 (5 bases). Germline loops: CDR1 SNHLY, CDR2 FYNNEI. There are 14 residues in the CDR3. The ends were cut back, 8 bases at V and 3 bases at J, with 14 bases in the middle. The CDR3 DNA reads TGTGCCAGCGCGCCCGGGGGTTACAATCAGCCCCAGCATTTT. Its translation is CASAPGGYNQPQHF.

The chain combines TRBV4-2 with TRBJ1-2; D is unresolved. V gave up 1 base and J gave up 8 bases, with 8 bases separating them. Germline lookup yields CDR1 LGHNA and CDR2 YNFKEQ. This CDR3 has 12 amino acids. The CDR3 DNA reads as TGTGCCAGCAGCCAAGGGGCGGGAGGCTACACCTTC. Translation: CASSQGAGGYTF.

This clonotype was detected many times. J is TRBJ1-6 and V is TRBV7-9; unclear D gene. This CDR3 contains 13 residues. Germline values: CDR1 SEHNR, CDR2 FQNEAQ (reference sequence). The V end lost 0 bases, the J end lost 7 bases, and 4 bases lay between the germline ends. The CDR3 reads CASSLAANSPLHF. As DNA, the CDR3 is TGTGCCAGCAGCTTAGCGGCAAATTCACCCCTCCACTTT.